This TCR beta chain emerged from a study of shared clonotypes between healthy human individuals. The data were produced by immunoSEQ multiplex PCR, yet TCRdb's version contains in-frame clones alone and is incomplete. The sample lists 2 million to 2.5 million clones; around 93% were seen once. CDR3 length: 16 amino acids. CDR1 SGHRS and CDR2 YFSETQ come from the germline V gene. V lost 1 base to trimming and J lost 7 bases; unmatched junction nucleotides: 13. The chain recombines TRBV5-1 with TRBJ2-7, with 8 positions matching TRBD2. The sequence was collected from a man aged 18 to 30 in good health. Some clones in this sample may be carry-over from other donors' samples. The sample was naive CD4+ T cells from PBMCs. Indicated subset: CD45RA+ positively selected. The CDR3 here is CASSLQLAGADGEQYF. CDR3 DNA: TGCGCCAGCAGCTTGCAGCTAGCGGGCGCAGACGGGGAGCAGTACTTC.